One and the same sample provided the 26 T cell receptor beta chains below, sequenced in a study of early T cells in non-severe SARS-CoV-2 infection. TCRdb reanalysed the 5' RACE reads using MiXCR and keeps one entry per CDR3 protein. The top ten hold over 1% of the sample, which has 57,000 or so distinct CDR3 sequences, 12% seen once. Sequenced material: whole blood, taken at baseline. The receptors originated from an adult who was a healthcare worker with PCR-confirmed SARS-CoV-2 infection or an uninfected control (not recorded which). The donor label of this sample is uncertain.

The V call is TRBV7-8, the J call TRBJ2-1; 8 positions agree with TRBD1. Germline V CDR1 and CDR2: SGHVS, FQNEAQ. The CDR3 is 14 amino acids. After removal of 5 bases from V and 10 bases from J, the junction contained 10 bases not matched to a gene. The CDR3 reads CASSTRTGKGEQFF. The CDR3 nucleotides are TGTGCCAGCAGCACCCGGACAGGGAAAGGAGAGCAGTTCTTC.

This clonotype was seen more than once but under ten times. The rearrangement uses TRBV6-5 and TRBJ2-5, with D unresolved. Trimming left V 3 bases short and J 5 bases short, with 13 bases between. Per germline, CDR1 MNHEY and CDR2 SVGAGI. This CDR3 has 14 residues. The CDR3 DNA follows: TGTGCCAGCAGTTATACGACACAACCGGAGACCCAGTACTTC. Translation gives CASSYTTQPETQYF.

This chain links TRBV19 with TRBJ1-5; D unresolved. Trimming took 3 bases from V and 3 from J, leaving 9 bases between them. CDR1 and CDR2 (germline): LNHDA, SQIVND (reference sequence). This CDR3 comprises 14 residues. CDR3 region: CASSISGDNQPQHF. CDR3 DNA sequence: TGTGCCAGTAGTATTTCTGGGGACAATCAGCCCCAGCATTTT.

Ten or more counts support this clonotype. The chain combines TRBV18 with TRBJ2-3; D is unresolved. Germline V lookup: CDR1 KGHSH, CDR2 LQKENI. V dropped 8 bases and J dropped 0 bases, with 6 bases sitting between them. The CDR3 contains 12 residues. CDR3 residues: CASSPSTDTQYF. The CDR3 bases are TGTGCCAGCAGCCCAAGCACAGATACGCAGTATTTT.

This clonotype appeared a few times. V and J are TRBV7-3 and TRBJ1-1; possible D gene TRBD1, 5 bases. The CDR3 totals 13 residues. V lost 2 bases and J 8 bases, leaving 12 bases between the germline ends. In germline, CDR1 is SGHTA, CDR2 FQGTGA. CDR3 nucleotide sequence: TGTGCCAGCAGCTTAGGGCAGGGAGGAGAAGCTTTCTTT. It specifies CASSLGQGGEAFF.

The chain uses TRBV11-2 and TRBJ2-7; perhaps TRBD1 as D (6 bases). This CDR3 spans 14 amino acids. The V gene lost 5 bases and the J gene lost 2 bases, with 13 bases spanning the gap. Germline assignment: CDR1 SGHAT and CDR2 FQNNGV. CDR3 DNA sequence: TGTGCCAGCAGCCCAAGTGGGGGCCCCTACGAGCAGTACGTC. Its protein product is CASSPSGGPYEQYV.

This chain links TRBV4-1 with TRBJ2-3; D possibly uses TRBD1 or TRBD2 (5 bases each). The V gene's germline CDR1 is MGHRA and CDR2 YSYEKL. The CDR3 has 16 amino acids. Trimming took off 0 bases at V and 9 bases at J, with 19 bases between the two ends. CDR3 amino acids: CASSQESSTARRTQYF. CDR3 DNA sequence: TGCGCCAGCAGCCAAGAATCTTCGACAGCCCGGAGGACGCAGTATTTT.

This chain uses TRBV12-3 or TRBV12-4 with TRBJ2-3; the D gene could be TRBD1 or TRBD2 (6 bases each). CDR3 length: 15 amino acids. V lost 3 bases, J lost 5 bases, and 15 bases lay in between. As DNA, the CDR3 is TGTGCCAGCAGTTTCGGGGGCCTCAAAGGAGATACGCAGTATTTT. Its translation is CASSFGGLKGDTQYF.

The genes are TRBV28 and TRBJ2-7; TRBD2 is a possible D gene (6 bases). Germline V gene sequence: CDR1 MDHEN, CDR2 SYDVKM. Trimming took 5 bases from V and 7 from J, leaving 15 bases between them. The CDR3 runs to 13 residues. The CDR3 protein is CASSLLRAGEQYV. The CDR3 DNA is TGTGCCAGCAGTCTCCTGAGGGCGGGGGAGCAGTACGTC.

The rearrangement uses TRBV12-3 or TRBV12-4 and TRBJ1-2; 8 bases line up with TRBD1. The J segment lost 8 bases and the V segment lost 3 bases, leaving 11 bases of the junction unmatched. There are 15 residues in the CDR3. Here the CDR3 DNA reads TGTGCCAGCAGTTTCTCGGGCCAGGGGGCGGGAGGCTACACCTTC. It translates to CASSFSGQGAGGYTF.

The table lists this clonotype with many counts. This chain links TRBV12-5 with TRBJ1-3, with 7 bases aligning to TRBD1. The CDR3 runs to 15 residues. Trimming removed 3 bases from V and 6 bases from J; junction bases left unmatched: 8. The germline gives CDR1 LGHNT, CDR2 FRNRAP. The CDR3 protein is CASGLRYRGPNTIYF. The DNA for the CDR3 is TGTGCTAGTGGTTTAAGGTACAGGGGACCAAACACCATATATTTT.

In its sample, this clonotype was seen a few times. The chain is built from TRBV6-1 and TRBJ1-1; perhaps TRBD1 as D (6 bases). Germline CDR1 MNHNS, CDR2 SASEGT. V was clipped by 7 bases and J by 3 bases, with 12 bases between them. The CDR3 sequence is 13 residues long. In DNA, the CDR3 is TGTGCCAGCACGCAGGGGCTAGACACTGAAGCTTTCTTT. Its translation: CASTQGLDTEAFF.

The V and J genes are TRBV5-1 and TRBJ1-1; 7 bases fit TRBD1. CDR1 and CDR2 (germline): SGHRS, YFSETQ. CDR3 length: 14 amino acids. Trimming took 7 bases from V and 0 from J; bases not matched to a gene: 6. CDR3 in amino acids: CASGQTGLNTEAFF. CDR3 coding DNA: TGCGCCAGCGGACAGACAGGGTTGAACACTGAAGCTTTCTTT.

This chain links TRBV29-1 with TRBJ2-3; 10 nucleotides agree with TRBD2. This CDR3 region has 16 residues. Germline trimming cut 4 bases from V and 3 bases from J; bases unmatched to any gene: 10. Germline V gene lookup returns CDR1 SQVTM and CDR2 ANQGSEA. The CDR3 sequence is CSVGASGGYPTDTQYF. CDR3 nucleotides: TGCAGCGTTGGTGCTAGCGGGGGATATCCGACAGATACGCAGTATTTT.

The chain links TRBV20-1 to TRBJ1-1; a possible D gene is TRBD1 (6 bases). The CDR3 spans 13 residues. V was clipped by 3 bases and J by 1 base, with 9 bases between them. Germline V gene sequence: CDR1 DFQATT, CDR2 SNEGSKA (reference sequence). CDR3 amino acids: CSARGDKNTEAFF. In nucleotides, the CDR3 is TGCAGTGCTAGGGGGGACAAGAACACTGAAGCTTTCTTT.

This clonotype was seen a few times. The chain couples TRBV6-2 or TRBV6-3 to TRBJ2-7, with unresolved D. Deletions cut 5 bases from V and 7 bases from J, with 21 bases between. The CDR3 extends over 15 amino acids. CDR1 MNHEY and CDR2 SVGEGT come from the germline V gene. The CDR3 here is CASSLLGSSSREQYV. The CDR3 DNA reads as TGTGCCAGCAGTCTCCTCGGGTCCTCGTCTCGGGAGCAGTACGTC.

This clonotype was picked up many times. The chain couples TRBV4-1 to TRBJ2-5; 13 bases align to TRBD2. Trimming removed 4 bases from V and 1 base from J; junction bases left unmatched: 3. Germline assignment: CDR1 MGHRA and CDR2 YSYEKL. The CDR3 extends over 16 amino acids. The CDR3 bases are TGCGCCAGCAGCCCGCGGACTAGCGGGGGCCAAGAGACCCAGTACTTC. This encodes CASSPRTSGGQETQYF.

This clonotype came up many times. The V gene is TRBV18, the J gene TRBJ1-2; D may be TRBD1 (5 bases). Germline V gene data show CDR1 as KGHSH and CDR2 as LQKENI. Trimming took off 6 bases at V and 0 bases at J, with 11 bases between the two ends. The CDR3 sequence is 14 residues long. The CDR3 DNA is TGTGCCAGCTCCCCAGGGCAGGCTAACTATGGCTACACCTTC. Translating gives CASSPGQANYGYTF.

The gene calls are TRBV27 and TRBJ1-2, with unresolved D. The CDR3 extends over 14 amino acids. Trimming removed 0 bases at V and 0 bases at J, with 5 bases between. Per the germline V gene, CDR1 is MNHEY and CDR2 is SMNVEV (reference sequence). CDR3 in DNA: TGTGCCAGCAGTTTATCCGAGACTAACTATGGCTACACCTTC. Translation: CASSLSETNYGYTF.

This clonotype was seen only a few times. This chain connects TRBV10-3 to TRBJ1-5; D gene unclear. Germline V gives CDR1 ENHRY, CDR2 SYGVKD. V lost 0 bases and J lost 5, with 14 bases in between. This CDR3 has 16 residues. The CDR3, as DNA: TGTGCCATCAGTGAGTCGATTTTGGGCGGTTATCAGCCCCAGCATTTT. It translates to CAISESILGGYQPQHF.

This clonotype turned up a few times. The chain combines TRBV2 with TRBJ2-3; D is perhaps TRBD1 (6 bases). There are 15 residues in the CDR3. Trimming took 3 bases from V and 2 from J, leaving 12 bases between them. Germline V gene lookup returns CDR1 SNHLY and CDR2 FYNNEI. The CDR3 DNA reads as TGTGCCAGCAGTGAGACAGGTCCCTACACAGATACGCAGTATTTT. This gives the protein CASSETGPYTDTQYF.

This clonotype was observed once. The J gene is TRBJ2-3, the V gene TRBV20-1, with a tentative D call TRBD2 (7 bases). V was shortened by 0 bases and J by 5 bases, with 12 bases between the two germline ends. There are 14 residues in the CDR3. CDR1 and CDR2 (germline): DFQATT, SNEGSKA (reference sequence). CDR3 in amino acids: CSARDQGGGDTQYF. The DNA for the CDR3 is TGCAGTGCTAGAGATCAAGGGGGGGGAGATACGCAGTATTTT.

V is TRBV7-9 and J is TRBJ2-3, with 7 bases lining up with TRBD1. The CDR3 is 12 amino acids. The V and J ends lost 7 bases and 5 bases, in that order; junction bases with no gene match: 3. Per the germline V gene, CDR1 is SEHNR and CDR2 is FQNEAQ (reference sequence). Here the CDR3 reads CASTYRGDTQYF. CDR3 nucleotides: TGTGCCAGCACGTACAGGGGAGATACGCAGTATTTT.

This clonotype was detected a few times. The chain carries TRBV2 and TRBJ2-7, with D maybe TRBD1 (6 bases). From germline, CDR1 is SNHLY and CDR2 FYNNEI. The CDR3 length is 13 residues. The ends were cut back, 4 bases at V and 2 bases at J, with 9 bases in the middle. CDR3 in DNA: TGTGCCAGCAGTGCGACAGGAGCCTACGAGCAGTACGTC. It is translated as CASSATGAYEQYV.

This clonotype has more than one count but fewer than ten. V gene TRBV12-3 or TRBV12-4 combines with J gene TRBJ1-1, with no clear D. V lost 1 base to trimming and J lost 3 bases, with 9 bases between them. The length of the CDR3 is 14 residues. For the CDR3, the DNA is TGTGCCAGCAGTTTAGGTACGGGGTACACTGAAGCTTTCTTT. Translation gives CASSLGTGYTEAFF.

This chain uses TRBV7-6 with TRBJ1-4; tentative D call: TRBD1 (5 bases). Trimming shortened V by 4 bases and J by 0 bases, and 18 bases separated the two germline ends. The CDR3 spans 18 residues. Germline V gene sequence: CDR1 SGHVS, CDR2 FNYEAQ. The CDR3 spells CASSSAPWGGATNEKLFF. CDR3 sequence (DNA): TGTGCCAGCAGCTCTGCCCCCTGGGGCGGGGCAACTAATGAAAAACTGTTTTTT. Looking up the rest from reference TRBV7-6 and TRBJ1-4 gives the full variable domain: GAGVSQSPRYKVTKRGQDVALRCDPISGHVSLYWYRQALGQGPEFLTYFNYEAQQDKSGLPNDRFSAERPEGSISTLTIQRTEQRDSAMYRCASSSAPWGGATNEKLFFGSGTQLSVL.